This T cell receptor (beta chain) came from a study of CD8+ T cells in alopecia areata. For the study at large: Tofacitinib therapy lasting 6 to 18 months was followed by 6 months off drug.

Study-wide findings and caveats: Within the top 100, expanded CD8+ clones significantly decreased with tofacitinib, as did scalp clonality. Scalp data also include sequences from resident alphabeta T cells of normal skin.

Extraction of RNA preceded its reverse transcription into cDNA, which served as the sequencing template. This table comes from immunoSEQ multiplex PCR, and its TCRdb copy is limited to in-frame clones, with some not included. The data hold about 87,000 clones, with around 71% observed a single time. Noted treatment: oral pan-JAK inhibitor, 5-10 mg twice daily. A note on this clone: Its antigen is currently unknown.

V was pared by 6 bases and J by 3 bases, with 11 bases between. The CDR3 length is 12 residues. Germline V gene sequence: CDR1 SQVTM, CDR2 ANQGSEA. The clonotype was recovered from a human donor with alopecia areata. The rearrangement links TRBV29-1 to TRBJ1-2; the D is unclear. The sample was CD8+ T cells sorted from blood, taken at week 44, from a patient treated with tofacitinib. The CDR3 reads CSVLAGDYGYTF. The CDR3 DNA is TGCAGCGTGTTAGCAGGAGACTATGGCTACACCTTC. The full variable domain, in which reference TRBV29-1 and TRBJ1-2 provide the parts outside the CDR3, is SAVISQKPSRDICQRGTSLTIQCQVDSQVTMMFWYRQQPGQSLTLIATANQGSEATYESGFVIDKFPISRPNLTFSTLTVSNMSPEDSSIYLCSVLAGDYGYTFGSGTRLTVV.